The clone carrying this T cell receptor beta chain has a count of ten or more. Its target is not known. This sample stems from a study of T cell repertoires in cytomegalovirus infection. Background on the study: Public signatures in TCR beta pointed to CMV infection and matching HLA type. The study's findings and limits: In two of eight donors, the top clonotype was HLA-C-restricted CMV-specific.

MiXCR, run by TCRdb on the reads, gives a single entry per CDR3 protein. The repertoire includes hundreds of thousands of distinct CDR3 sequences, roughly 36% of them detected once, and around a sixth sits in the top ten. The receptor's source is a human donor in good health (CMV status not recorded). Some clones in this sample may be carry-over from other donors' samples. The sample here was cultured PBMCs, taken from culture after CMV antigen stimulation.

CDR3 sequence reads: CASSLVSGARSYEQYF. CDR3 coding DNA: TGTGCCAGCAGCCTAGTATCCGGGGCCAGATCCTACGAGCAGTACTTC. The gene calls are TRBV7-6 and TRBJ2-7; D might be TRBD1 or TRBD2, each matching 5 bases. Germline-derived CDR1 and CDR2 are SGHVS and FNYEAQ. V lost 5 bases to trimming and J lost 1 base, with 18 bases between them. This CDR3 comprises 16 residues.